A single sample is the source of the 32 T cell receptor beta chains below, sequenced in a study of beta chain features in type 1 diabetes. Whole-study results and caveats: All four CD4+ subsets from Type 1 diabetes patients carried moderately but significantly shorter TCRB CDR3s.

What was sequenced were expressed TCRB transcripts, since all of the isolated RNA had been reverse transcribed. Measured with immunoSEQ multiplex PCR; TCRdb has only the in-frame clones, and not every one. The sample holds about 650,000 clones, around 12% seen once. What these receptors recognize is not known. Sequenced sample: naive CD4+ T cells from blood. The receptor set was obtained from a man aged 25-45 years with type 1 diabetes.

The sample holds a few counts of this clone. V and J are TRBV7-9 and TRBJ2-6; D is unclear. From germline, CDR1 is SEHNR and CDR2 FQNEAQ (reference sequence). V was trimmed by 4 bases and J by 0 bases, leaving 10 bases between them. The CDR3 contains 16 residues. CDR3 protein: CASSSHWISGANVLTF. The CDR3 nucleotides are TGTGCCAGCAGCTCCCACTGGATCTCTGGGGCCAACGTCCTGACTTTC.

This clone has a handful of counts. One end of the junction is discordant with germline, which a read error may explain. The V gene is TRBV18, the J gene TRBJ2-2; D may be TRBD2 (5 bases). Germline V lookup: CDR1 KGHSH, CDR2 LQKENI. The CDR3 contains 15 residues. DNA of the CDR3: TGTGCCAGCTCACCGTCAGGACTCTACACCTGGGAGCTGTTTTTT. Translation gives CASSPSGLYTWELFF.

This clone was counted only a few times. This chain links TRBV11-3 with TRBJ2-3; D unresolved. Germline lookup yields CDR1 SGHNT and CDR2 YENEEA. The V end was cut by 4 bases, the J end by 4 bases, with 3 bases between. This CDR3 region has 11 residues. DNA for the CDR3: TGTGCCAGCAGCTCGGCAGATACGCAGTATTTT. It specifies CASSSADTQYF.

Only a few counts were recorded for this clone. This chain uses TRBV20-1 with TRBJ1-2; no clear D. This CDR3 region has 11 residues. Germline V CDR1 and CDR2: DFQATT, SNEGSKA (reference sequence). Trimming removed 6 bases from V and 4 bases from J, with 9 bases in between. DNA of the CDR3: TGCAGTGCAACCGGGCCCTATGGCTACACCTTC. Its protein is CSATGPYGYTF.

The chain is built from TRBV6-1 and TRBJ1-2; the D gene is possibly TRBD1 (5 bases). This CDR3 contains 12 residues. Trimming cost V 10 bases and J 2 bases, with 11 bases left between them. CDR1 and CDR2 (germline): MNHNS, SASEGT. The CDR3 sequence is CATLWGNYGYTF. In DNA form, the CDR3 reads TGTGCCACCCTTTGGGGGAACTATGGCTACACCTTC.

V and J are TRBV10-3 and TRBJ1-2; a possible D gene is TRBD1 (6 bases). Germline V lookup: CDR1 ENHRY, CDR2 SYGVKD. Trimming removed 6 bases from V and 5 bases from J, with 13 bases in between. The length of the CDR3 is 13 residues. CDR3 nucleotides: TGTGCCATCAGCTCAGGGGCCCAGTATGGCTACACCTTC. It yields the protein CAISSGAQYGYTF.

The CDR3 region is CASSQDYGTSENNEQFF. The CDR3 DNA is TGCGCCAGCAGCCAAGATTATGGGACTAGCGAAAACAATGAGCAGTTCTTC. The chain combines TRBV4-3 with TRBJ2-1, with 10 bases fitting TRBD2. The J segment lost 5 bases and the V segment lost 0 bases, leaving 7 bases of the junction unmatched. This CDR3 contains 17 residues. The germline V gene has CDR1 LGHNA and CDR2 YSLEER.

CDR3: CASSYERQSYTF. CDR3 DNA sequence: TGTGCCAGCAGTTACGAAAGACAGTCCTACACCTTC. The chain employs TRBV6-5 and TRBJ1-2; D perhaps matches TRBD1 (5 bases). The CDR3 covers 12 residues. The ends were cut back, 2 bases at V and 10 bases at J, with 11 bases in the middle. The germline V gene has CDR1 MNHEY and CDR2 SVGAGI.

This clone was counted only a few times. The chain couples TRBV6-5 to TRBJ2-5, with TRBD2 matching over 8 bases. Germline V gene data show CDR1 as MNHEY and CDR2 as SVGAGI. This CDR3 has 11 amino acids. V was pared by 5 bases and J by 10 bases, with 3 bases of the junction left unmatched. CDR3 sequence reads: CASSRGGVQYF. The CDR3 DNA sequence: TGTGCCAGCAGTCGGGGGGGAGTCCAGTACTTC.

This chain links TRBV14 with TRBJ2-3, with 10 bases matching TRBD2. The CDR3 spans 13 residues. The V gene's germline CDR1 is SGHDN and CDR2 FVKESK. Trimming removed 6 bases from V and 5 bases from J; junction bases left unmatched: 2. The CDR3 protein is CASRLAGGDTQYF. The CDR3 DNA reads TGTGCCAGCAGATTAGCGGGGGGAGATACGCAGTATTTT.

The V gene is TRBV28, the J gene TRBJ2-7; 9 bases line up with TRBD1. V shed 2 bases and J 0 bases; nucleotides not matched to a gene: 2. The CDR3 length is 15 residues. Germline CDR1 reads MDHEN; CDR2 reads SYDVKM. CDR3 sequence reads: CASSLRDRASYEQYF. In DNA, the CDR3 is TGTGCCAGCAGTTTAAGGGACAGGGCCTCCTACGAGCAGTACTTC. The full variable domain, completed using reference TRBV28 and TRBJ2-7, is DVKVTQSSRYLVKRTGEKVFLECVQDMDHENMFWYRQDPGLGLRLIYFSYDVKMKEKGDIPEGYSVSREKKERFSLILESASTNQTSMYLCASSLRDRASYEQYFGPGTRLTVT.

The CDR3 DNA sequence: TGTGCCAGCAGCTCCTCAAGGGACACTGAAGCTTTCTTT. This sequence encodes CASSSSRDTEAFF. This chain joins TRBV7-3 and TRBJ1-1; D ambiguous. CDR3 length: 13 residues. CDR1 is SGHTA, CDR2 FQGTGA, per germline. V lost 4 bases and J lost 3, with 9 bases in between.

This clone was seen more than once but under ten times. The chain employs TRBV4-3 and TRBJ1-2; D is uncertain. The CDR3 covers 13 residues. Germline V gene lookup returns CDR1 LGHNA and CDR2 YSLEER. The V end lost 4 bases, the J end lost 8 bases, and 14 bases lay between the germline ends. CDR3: CASSPGGREGYTF. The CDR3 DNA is TGCGCCAGCAGCCCAGGAGGCCGGGAGGGCTACACCTTC.

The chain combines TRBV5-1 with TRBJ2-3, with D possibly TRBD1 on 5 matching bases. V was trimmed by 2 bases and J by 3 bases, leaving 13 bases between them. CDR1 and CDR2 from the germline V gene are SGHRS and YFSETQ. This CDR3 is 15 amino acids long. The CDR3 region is CASSLLPGSTDTQYF. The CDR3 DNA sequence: TGCGCCAGCAGCTTACTTCCAGGGTCAACAGATACGCAGTATTTT.

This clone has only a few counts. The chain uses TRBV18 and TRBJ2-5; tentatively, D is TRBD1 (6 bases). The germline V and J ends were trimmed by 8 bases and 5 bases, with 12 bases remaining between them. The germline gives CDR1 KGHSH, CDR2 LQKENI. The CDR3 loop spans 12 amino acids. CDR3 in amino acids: CASSQGRETQYF. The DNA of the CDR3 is TGTGCCAGCAGTCAGGGGCGGGAGACCCAGTACTTC.

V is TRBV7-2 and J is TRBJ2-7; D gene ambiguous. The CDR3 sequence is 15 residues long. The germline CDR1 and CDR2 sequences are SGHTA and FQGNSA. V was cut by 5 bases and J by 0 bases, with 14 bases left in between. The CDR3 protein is CASSRSSTSSYEQYF. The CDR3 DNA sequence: TGTGCCAGCAGCCGGTCCAGCACGAGCTCCTACGAGCAGTACTTC.

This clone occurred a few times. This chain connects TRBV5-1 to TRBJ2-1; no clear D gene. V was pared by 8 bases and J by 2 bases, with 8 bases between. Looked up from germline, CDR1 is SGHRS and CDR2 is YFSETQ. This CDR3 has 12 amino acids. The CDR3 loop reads CASAQTYNEQFF. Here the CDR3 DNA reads TGCGCCAGTGCCCAAACCTACAATGAGCAGTTCTTC.

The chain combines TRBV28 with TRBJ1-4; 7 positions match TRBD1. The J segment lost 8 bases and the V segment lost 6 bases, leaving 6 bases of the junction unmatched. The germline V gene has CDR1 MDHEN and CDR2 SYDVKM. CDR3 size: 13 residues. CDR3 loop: CASSDRAREKLFF. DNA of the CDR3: TGTGCCAGCAGCGACAGGGCTAGAGAAAAACTGTTTTTT.

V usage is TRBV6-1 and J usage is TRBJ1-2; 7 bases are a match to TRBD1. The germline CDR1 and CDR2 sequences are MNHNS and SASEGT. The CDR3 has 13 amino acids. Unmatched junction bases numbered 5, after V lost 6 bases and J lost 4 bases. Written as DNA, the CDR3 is TGTGCCAGCAGCCGGACAGGCTTCTATGGCTACACCTTC. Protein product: CASSRTGFYGYTF.

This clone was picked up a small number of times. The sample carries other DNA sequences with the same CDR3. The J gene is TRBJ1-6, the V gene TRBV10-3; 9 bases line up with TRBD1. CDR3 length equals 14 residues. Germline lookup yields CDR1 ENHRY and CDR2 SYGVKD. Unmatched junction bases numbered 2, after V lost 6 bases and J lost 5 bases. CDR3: CAIRRTGDNSPLHF. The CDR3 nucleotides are TGTGCCATCAGGCGGACAGGGGATAATTCACCCCTCCACTTT.

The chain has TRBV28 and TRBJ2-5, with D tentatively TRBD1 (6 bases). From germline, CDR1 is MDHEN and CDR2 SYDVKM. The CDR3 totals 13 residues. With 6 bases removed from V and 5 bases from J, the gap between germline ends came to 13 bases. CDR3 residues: CASSLQGWETQYF. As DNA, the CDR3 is TGTGCCAGCAGCCTACAGGGTTGGGAGACCCAGTACTTC.

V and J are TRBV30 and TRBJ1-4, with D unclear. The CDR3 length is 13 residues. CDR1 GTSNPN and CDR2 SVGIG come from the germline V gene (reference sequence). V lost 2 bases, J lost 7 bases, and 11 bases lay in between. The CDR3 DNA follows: TGTGCCTGGAGTTCTGGGGTGGCTGAAAAACTGTTTTTT. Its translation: CAWSSGVAEKLFF.

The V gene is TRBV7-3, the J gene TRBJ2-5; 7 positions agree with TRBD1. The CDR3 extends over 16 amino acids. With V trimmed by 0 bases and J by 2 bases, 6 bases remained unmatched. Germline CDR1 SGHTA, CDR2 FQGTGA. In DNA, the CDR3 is TGTGCCAGCAGCTTAACCGGGACAGCTCGACAAGAGACCCAGTACTTC. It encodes CASSLTGTARQETQYF.

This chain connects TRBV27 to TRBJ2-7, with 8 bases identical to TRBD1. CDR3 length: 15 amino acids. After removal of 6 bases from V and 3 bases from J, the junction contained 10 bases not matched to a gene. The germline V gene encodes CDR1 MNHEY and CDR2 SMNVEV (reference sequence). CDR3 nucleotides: TGTGCCAGCAGGCCGACAGGGGCGCTTAACTACGAGCAGTACTTC. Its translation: CASRPTGALNYEQYF.

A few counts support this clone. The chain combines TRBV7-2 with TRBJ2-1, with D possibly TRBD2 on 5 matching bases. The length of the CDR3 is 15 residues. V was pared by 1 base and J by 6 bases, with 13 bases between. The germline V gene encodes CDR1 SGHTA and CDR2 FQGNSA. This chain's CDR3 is CASSLVGVGSNEQFF. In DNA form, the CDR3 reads TGTGCCAGCAGCTTAGTGGGAGTGGGGAGCAATGAGCAGTTCTTC.

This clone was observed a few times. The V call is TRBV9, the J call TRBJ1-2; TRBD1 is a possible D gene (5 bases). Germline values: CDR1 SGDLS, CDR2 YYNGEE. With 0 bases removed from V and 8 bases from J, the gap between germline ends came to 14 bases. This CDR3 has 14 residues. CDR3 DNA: TGTGCCAGCAGCGTAGACGGACACACCGGGGGCTACACCTTC. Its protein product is CASSVDGHTGGYTF.

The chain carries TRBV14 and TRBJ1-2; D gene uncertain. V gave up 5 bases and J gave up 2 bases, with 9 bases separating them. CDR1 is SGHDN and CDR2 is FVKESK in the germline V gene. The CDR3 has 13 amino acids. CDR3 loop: CASSWSDNYGYTF. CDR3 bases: TGTGCCAGCAGCTGGTCAGACAACTATGGCTACACCTTC. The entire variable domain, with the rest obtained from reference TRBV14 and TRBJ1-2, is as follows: EAGVTQFPSHSVIEKGQTVTLRCDPISGHDNLYWYRRVMGKEIKFLLHFVKESKQDESGMPNNRFLAERTGGTYSTLKVQPAELEDSGVYFCASSWSDNYGYTFGSGTRLTVV.

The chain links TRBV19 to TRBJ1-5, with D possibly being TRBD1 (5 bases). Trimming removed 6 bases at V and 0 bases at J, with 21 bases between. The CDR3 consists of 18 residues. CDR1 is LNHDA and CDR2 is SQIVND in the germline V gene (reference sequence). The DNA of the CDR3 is TGTGCCAGTAGCCATAACCTAGGGACCCTAAATAGCAATCAGCCCCAGCATTTT. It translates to CASSHNLGTLNSNQPQHF.

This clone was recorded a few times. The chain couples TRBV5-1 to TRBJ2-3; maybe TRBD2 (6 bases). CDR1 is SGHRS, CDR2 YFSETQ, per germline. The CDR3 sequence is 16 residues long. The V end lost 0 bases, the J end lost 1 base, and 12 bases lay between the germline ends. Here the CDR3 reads CASSLAGSSGTDTQYF. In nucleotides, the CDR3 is TGCGCCAGCAGCTTGGCCGGGTCTAGCGGCACAGATACGCAGTATTTT.

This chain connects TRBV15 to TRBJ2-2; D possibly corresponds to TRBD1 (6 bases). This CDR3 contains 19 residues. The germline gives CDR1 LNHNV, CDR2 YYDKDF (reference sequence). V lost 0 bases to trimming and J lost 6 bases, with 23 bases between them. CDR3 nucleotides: TGTGCCACCAGCAGAGATCTACATTCGGCAGGGGATTACGCCGGGGAGCTGTTTTTT. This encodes CATSRDLHSAGDYAGELFF.

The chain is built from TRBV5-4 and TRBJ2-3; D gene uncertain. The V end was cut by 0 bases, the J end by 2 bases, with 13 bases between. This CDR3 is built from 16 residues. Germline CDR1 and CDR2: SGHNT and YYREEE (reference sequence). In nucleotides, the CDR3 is TGTGCCAGCAGCTTGGCAGTGGTTGGAGACACAGATACGCAGTATTTT. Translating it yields CASSLAVVGDTDTQYF. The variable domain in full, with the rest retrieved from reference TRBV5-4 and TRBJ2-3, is ETGVTQSPTHLIKTRGQQVTLRCSSQSGHNTVSWYQQALGQGPQFIFQYYREEENGRGNFPPRFSGLQFPNYSSELNVNALELDDSALYLCASSLAVVGDTDTQYFGPGTRLTVL.

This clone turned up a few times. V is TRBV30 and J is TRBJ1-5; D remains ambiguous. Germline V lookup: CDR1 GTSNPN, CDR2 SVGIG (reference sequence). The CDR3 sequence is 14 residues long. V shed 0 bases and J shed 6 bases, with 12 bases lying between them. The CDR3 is CAWSVISRGQPQHF. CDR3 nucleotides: TGTGCCTGGAGTGTAATATCACGGGGTCAGCCCCAGCATTTT.